This T cell receptor beta chain came from a study of blood T cell repertoires in COVID-19. Overall study context: Donors in the United States, Italy and Spain gave samples during acute or convalescent COVID-19. PBMCs, B-cell-depleted T cells, or T cells provided the cDNA or gDNA that made up the material.

Authors' analysis steps: Amplification from reference gene primers served as the basis for estimated nucleated cell counts. TCRdb's table, derived via immunoSEQ multiplex PCR, lists solely in-frame clones and lacks some. That table furnishes V, J and clone size, whereas the DNA furnished D and trimming. The sample holds 250,000 or so clones; about 80% are singletons and the top ten take 1.5% to 2%. V was pared by 4 bases and J by 3 bases, with 3 bases of the junction left unmatched. This CDR3 has 14 residues. Germline-derived CDR1 and CDR2 are SQVTM and ANQGSEA. V and J are TRBV29-1 and TRBJ2-2, with 9 positions matching TRBD2. This TCR was recovered from a man aged 30 to 39 who had recovered from COVID-19. The sample consisted of peripheral blood. The CDR3 reads CSVAASGDTGELFF. DNA for the CDR3: TGCAGCGTTGCCGCTAGCGGGGACACCGGGGAGCTGTTTTTT.